What follows is one T cell receptor beta chain and its context. Antigen: not known. Additional DNA sequences in this sample encode the identical CDR3. The V gene end was trimmed by 1 base and the J gene end by 3 bases; junction bases not matched to a gene: 2. Germline V lookup: CDR1 SGHDN, CDR2 FVKESK. CDR3 length: 14 residues. Libraries were prepared by immunoSEQ multiplex PCR; TCRdb keeps only in-frame clonotypes and omits some of them. The table has 2 million to 2.5 million clones, 85% to 95% seen once; the top ten hold approximately 0.39%. This entry belongs to a study of shared clonotypes between healthy human individuals. The study, taken as a whole, reports: Blood was the sole source, and tissue repertoires probably differ. Generation of non-shared clonotypes was less probable than generation of clonotypes shared by all four donors. Limitation of the genetic and exposure-history diversity represented came from the few donors.

The clonotype was recovered from a man younger than 35 in good health. Some clones in this sample may be carry-over from other donors' samples. Sequenced: naive CD4+ T cells from PBMCs. Indicated subset: CD45RA+ positively selected. V usage is TRBV14 and J usage is TRBJ1-1; 7 positions agree with TRBD1. Here the CDR3 DNA reads TGTGCCAGCAGCCAAGTGACAGGGTACACTGAAGCTTTCTTT. This codes for CASSQVTGYTEAFF.